The text below deals with one T cell receptor (beta chain). Its target is unknown. The data were taken from a study of CD8 T cells in ankylosing spondylitis. Findings and caveats of the study: Ankylosing spondylitis blood appeared to be characterized by a TCR beta motif of several highly homologous variants.

Germline CDR1 and CDR2: DFQATT and SNEGSKA (reference sequence). The length of the CDR3 is 12 residues. With 4 bases removed from V and 5 bases from J, the gap between germline ends came to 12 bases. For TCR beta, libraries came from quantitative 5'-RACE with molecular barcodes. MiXCR was run by TCRdb on the 5' RACE reads, yielding one entry per CDR3 protein. The sample yields some 240,000 distinct CDR3 sequences, approximately 20% seen once. The sequenced sample consisted of blood, either unsorted or a sorted T cell fraction (not recorded which). This sequence originates from a male donor with ankylosing spondylitis or in good health (not recorded which). The gene calls are TRBV20-1 and TRBJ2-7; D not resolved. The CDR3, as DNA: TGCAGTGCTAAGATGGGTTCCCACGAGCAGTACTTC. Protein product: CSAKMGSHEQYF.